This TCR beta chain was sequenced in a study of shared clonotypes between healthy human individuals. Study-level information: Per donor, CD8 memory used one plate, CD8 naive used two, CD4 memory used three and CD4 naive used three. Regarding the study as a whole: It was expected that sequencing depth would affect clonotype sharing among donors. A handful of donors had around 5% of their naive CD4 clonotypes in common. Large sequencing depth failed to make sorted-subset sequencing complete, rarefaction showed.

Only in-frame clones appear in the TCRdb table, and some are missing; sequencing was by immunoSEQ multiplex PCR. Of roughly 1,000,000 clones listed, around 82% are singletons. The CDR3 is made up of 16 amino acids. Germline V gives CDR1 SGHAT, CDR2 FQNNGV. V dropped 5 bases and J dropped 6; count of bases not matched to a gene: 13. This clone has a handful of counts. Its antigen is unknown. The clonotype was recovered from a man aged 18 to 30 in good health. Some clones in this sample may be carry-over from other donors' samples. This chain connects TRBV11-2 to TRBJ1-1; 9 positions agree with TRBD1. Sequencing was performed on memory CD4+ T cells from PBMCs. The subset denotes: CD45RA-negative fraction. In nucleotides, the CDR3 is TGTGCCAGCAGCCTCATCCGAGGGACAGGGTACCCTGAAGCTTTCTTT. Residues: CASSLIRGTGYPEAFF.